The following is a T cell receptor beta chain sequence with its context. What it binds is unknown. No DNA is shown, since the ends of the CDR3 on it are uncertain; the CDR3 is the one TCRdb lists. The PCR used 60 Vbeta and 13 Jbeta primers. Only in-frame clones appear in the TCRdb table, and some are missing; sequencing was by immunoSEQ multiplex PCR. The profile shows roughly 120,000 clones, about four fifths of them singletons. This sample is drawn from a study of cytomegalovirus exposure and HLA in healthy donors. Study observations and caveats: Analyzed later, most CMV-associated TCR beta chains appeared HLA-restricted. Excluded: some indistinguishable V segments such as TRBV6-2 and TRBV6-3.

In germline, CDR1 is MDHEN, CDR2 SYDVKM. The CDR3 length equals 17 residues, ends included. The source of this sequence is a man aged 18 to 29 in good health and CMV-seronegative. This chain uses TRBV28 with TRBJ2-7; the table's D gene call, TRBD1, was not cross checked with the DNA. Sequenced: PBMCs. This CDR3 reads CASSLFLSGDRTYEQYF.